The source of this T cell receptor beta chain is a study of blood T cell repertoires in COVID-19. About the research overall: Acute-phase and convalescent COVID-19 samples originated in the United States, Italy and Spain. PBMCs, B-cell-depleted T cells, or T cells were the source of the cDNA or gDNA that made up the material.

Germline-derived CDR1 and CDR2 are MNHEY and SMNVEV (reference sequence). V dropped 5 bases and J dropped 4 bases, with 21 bases sitting between them. This CDR3 is built from 17 residues. Per the authors' pipeline: Estimation of nucleated cell counts relied on the amplification of reference gene primers. Clones were sequenced by immunoSEQ multiplex PCR, and TCRdb holds only the in-frame ones, with some missing. The D gene and trimming were derived from the DNA, and the V and J assignments and clone size from that table. This table has 50,000 to 70,000 clones, around 90% appearing once. The V call is TRBV27, the J call TRBJ2-1, with TRBD2 as a possible D gene (7 bases). This sequence was found in a human donor with active COVID-19. The donor label of this sample is uncertain. Material for sequencing was peripheral blood. This chain's CDR3 is CASSPSPVGGLYNEQFF. DNA of the CDR3: TGTGCCAGCAGTCCCTCCCCCGTCGGGGGGCTATACAATGAGCAGTTCTTC.